The 24 T cell receptor beta chains presented below share a single source sample, sequenced in a study of response to subunit inactivated influenza vaccine. Each CDR3 protein is one row after TCRdb ran MiXCR on the RT-PCR reads. The top ten clones hold roughly 11% of a sample with about 700,000 distinct CDR3 sequences, 15% to 18% of them seen once. Sequencing used PBMCs from blood, obtained 12 days after vaccination. These receptors all come from a man aged 45-65 years who received an inactivated influenza vaccine.

This clonotype has just a few counts. V is TRBV20-1 and J is TRBJ2-3; TRBD1 agrees at 7 bases. After removal of 5 bases from V and 1 base from J, the junction contained 9 bases not matched to a gene. CDR3 length: 15 amino acids. Germline V lookup: CDR1 DFQATT, CDR2 SNEGSKA (reference sequence). CDR3 nucleotide sequence: TGCAGTGCTCGACCCGGGACAGAAGGCACAGATACGCAGTATTTT. Encoded protein: CSARPGTEGTDTQYF.

The chain carries TRBV6-2 or TRBV6-3 and TRBJ2-1; D uncertain. Germline V gene lookup returns CDR1 MNHEY and CDR2 SVGEGT. V was shortened by 0 bases and J by 5 bases, with 8 bases between the two germline ends. CDR3 length equals 14 residues. This CDR3 reads CASSYSLLNNEQFF. The DNA for the CDR3 is TGTGCCAGCAGTTACTCGTTACTTAACAATGAGCAGTTCTTC.

The chain links TRBV4-3 to TRBJ2-3, with TRBD2 matching over 8 bases. Germline V gene lookup returns CDR1 LGHNA and CDR2 YSLEER. The CDR3 has 16 amino acids. J lost 3 bases, V lost 0 bases, and 5 bases had no gene match. CDR3 sequence (DNA): TGCGCCAGCAGCCAAGAAGTGGTAGCGGGGACAGATACGCAGTATTTT. This gives the protein CASSQEVVAGTDTQYF.

The J gene is TRBJ2-5, the V gene TRBV4-1; the D is unclear. The germline V and J ends were trimmed by 0 bases and 4 bases, with 12 bases remaining between them. The CDR3 extends over 15 amino acids. Per the germline V gene, CDR1 is MGHRA and CDR2 is YSYEKL. The CDR3 spells CASSQEGFRRETQYF. CDR3 nucleotide sequence: TGCGCCAGCAGCCAAGAGGGGTTCAGGAGAGAGACCCAGTACTTC.

This chain joins TRBV7-9 and TRBJ2-7; 8 bases fit TRBD1. CDR3 length: 14 residues. Germline-derived CDR1 and CDR2 are SEHNR and FQNEAQ (reference sequence). Trimming cost V 5 bases and J 4 bases; bases outside gene matches: 7. CDR3: CASSIDQGAYEQYF. CDR3 nucleotide sequence: TGTGCCAGCAGCATAGACCAGGGGGCTTACGAGCAGTACTTC.

This clonotype was picked up a small number of times. The V and J genes are TRBV28 and TRBJ2-5, with a weak D call TRBD1 (6 bases). Trimming took 5 bases from V and 2 from J, leaving 12 bases between them. Germline CDR1 and CDR2: MDHEN and SYDVKM. The CDR3 has 14 amino acids. This chain's CDR3 is CASSATGNQETQYF. The CDR3 nucleotides are TGTGCCAGCAGTGCAACAGGGAATCAAGAGACCCAGTACTTC.

This clonotype has more than one count but fewer than ten. The chain combines TRBV20-1 with TRBJ2-3, with TRBD1 matching 7 bases. The germline gives CDR1 DFQATT, CDR2 SNEGSKA (reference sequence). This CDR3 spans 15 amino acids. Trimming removed 0 bases from V and 0 bases from J; junction bases left unmatched: 3. The CDR3 loop reads CSAREGTASTDTQYF. The CDR3 bases are TGCAGTGCTAGAGAAGGGACAGCTAGCACAGATACGCAGTATTTT.

This clonotype was recorded a few times. The rearrangement joins TRBV5-4 to TRBJ2-5, with 9 nucleotides matching TRBD2. CDR1 and CDR2 from the germline V gene are SGHNT and YYREEE (reference sequence). CDR3 length: 15 amino acids. V was pared by 6 bases and J by 2 bases, with 8 bases of the junction left unmatched. CDR3 bases: TGTGCCAGCAAACTAAGCGGGGGGACTCAAGAGACCCAGTACTTC. Its protein is CASKLSGGTQETQYF.

The chain joins TRBV5-1 to TRBJ2-1; D perhaps matches TRBD1 (6 bases). Germline CDR1 is SGHRS and CDR2 is YFSETQ. The CDR3 is 17 residues long. V lost 0 bases, J lost 0 bases, and 13 bases lay in between. The CDR3 region has the DNA TGCGCCAGCAGCTTGGTTTCAGGGGCCAGCTCCTACAATGAGCAGTTCTTC. Its translation is CASSLVSGASSYNEQFF.

This clonotype was recorded at least ten times. The CDR3 region is CSVDLGVYGYTF. The DNA of the CDR3 is TGCAGCGTTGATCTGGGCGTCTATGGCTACACCTTC. The rearrangement links TRBV29-1 to TRBJ1-2; D call uncertain. Germline-derived CDR1 and CDR2 are SQVTM and ANQGSEA. The CDR3 has 12 amino acids. Between the trimmed V and J ends, which lost 3 bases and 4 bases, there was a span of 9 bases.

This clonotype was observed many times. The rearrangement uses TRBV5-6 and TRBJ2-1; 8 positions agree with TRBD2. The CDR3 covers 16 residues. The V segment lost 4 bases and the J segment 2 bases; nucleotides outside the gene matches: 8. Germline CDR1 and CDR2: SGHDT and YYEEEE. CDR3 sequence: CASSRTSGSAYNEQFF. The CDR3 coding sequence is TGTGCCAGCAGCCGTACTAGCGGTTCTGCCTACAATGAGCAGTTCTTC.

V gene TRBV10-3 combines with J gene TRBJ2-1, with D perhaps TRBD1 (5 bases). CDR3 length: 15 residues. V lost 6 bases to trimming and J lost 8 bases, with 20 bases between them. Looked up from germline, CDR1 is ENHRY and CDR2 is SYGVKD. The CDR3 loop reads CAISGQGLLNDEQFF. As DNA, the CDR3 is TGTGCCATCAGCGGGCAGGGTCTCCTGAACGATGAGCAGTTCTTC.

The V call is TRBV20-1, the J call TRBJ2-2; D possibly corresponds to TRBD2 (5 bases). This CDR3 has 15 residues. Germline CDR1 is DFQATT and CDR2 is SNEGSKA (reference sequence). V lost 3 bases to trimming and J lost 5 bases, with 16 bases between them. The CDR3 spells CSASRGKGRTGELFF. The CDR3 nucleotides are TGCAGTGCTAGTCGGGGAAAGGGTAGGACCGGGGAGCTGTTTTTT.

This clonotype was counted between two and nine times. The rearrangement links TRBV5-5 to TRBJ2-1; D unclear. V gave up 4 bases and J gave up 4 bases, with 12 bases separating them. This CDR3 has 14 amino acids. Germline CDR1 SGHKS, CDR2 YYEKEE (reference sequence). As DNA, the CDR3 is TGTGCCAGCAGCACCTACTCGGAGTACAATGAGCAGTTCTTC. It translates to CASSTYSEYNEQFF.

This clonotype has ten or more counts. The chain employs TRBV12-3 or TRBV12-4 and TRBJ2-2, with D unresolved. V lost 6 bases and J 5 bases, leaving 19 bases between the germline ends. The CDR3 length is 16 residues. Here the CDR3 DNA reads TGTGCCAGCAGAACCGATAGACTGGTGTTTACCGGGGAGCTGTTTTTT. Encoded protein: CASRTDRLVFTGELFF.

Many counts were recorded for this clonotype. This chain uses TRBV12-3 or TRBV12-4 with TRBJ1-1; no firm D call. The CDR3 is 12 amino acids. V was pared by 3 bases and J by 4 bases, with 6 bases between. The CDR3 nucleotides are TGTGCCAGCAGTTTTTTGGGCACTGAAGCTTTCTTT. It yields the protein CASSFLGTEAFF.

The rearrangement joins TRBV29-1 to TRBJ2-6; D tentatively reads TRBD1 or TRBD2 (5 bases each). The CDR3 covers 17 residues. V gave up 2 bases and J gave up 1 base, with 15 bases separating them. Per the germline V gene, CDR1 is SQVTM and CDR2 is ANQGSEA. CDR3 nucleotides: TGCAGCGTTGAATATCGAGGGGCGGAATCTGGGGCCAACGTCCTGACTTTC. Protein product: CSVEYRGAESGANVLTF. The variable domain in full, with the rest retrieved from reference TRBV29-1 and TRBJ2-6, is SAVISQKPSRDICQRGTSLTIQCQVDSQVTMMFWYRQQPGQSLTLIATANQGSEATYESGFVIDKFPISRPNLTFSTLTVSNMSPEDSSIYLCSVEYRGAESGANVLTFGAGSRLTVL.

This clonotype was seen many times. V and J are TRBV4-2 and TRBJ1-3; D not resolved. V was clipped by 0 bases and J by 0 bases, with 9 bases between them. The CDR3 is 16 amino acids. Germline lookup yields CDR1 LGHNA and CDR2 YNFKEQ. CDR3 bases: TGTGCCAGCAGCCAAGAAGGAGGCTCCTCTGGAAACACCATATATTTT. Translating gives CASSQEGGSSGNTIYF.

The chain combines TRBV4-3 with TRBJ2-2; D not resolved. The CDR3 loop spans 13 amino acids. Germline loops: CDR1 LGHNA, CDR2 YSLEER. V was pared by 4 bases and J by 5 bases, with 8 bases between. Here the CDR3 reads CASSPPETGELFF. In nucleotides, the CDR3 is TGCGCCAGCAGCCCTCCAGAGACCGGGGAGCTGTTTTTT.

The sample holds a few counts of this clonotype. V is TRBV30 and J is TRBJ1-5; 8 bases match TRBD1. The CDR3 runs to 13 residues. Unmatched junction bases numbered 3, after V lost 4 bases and J lost 4 bases. The germline V gene has CDR1 GTSNPN and CDR2 SVGIG (reference sequence). The CDR3 loop is CAWNTGGNQPQHF. CDR3 DNA sequence: TGTGCCTGGAACACAGGGGGGAATCAGCCCCAGCATTTT.

In nucleotides, the CDR3 is TGCGCCAGCAGCTTGGCCGTGACAGGAGGCGAGACCCAGTACTTC. It translates to CASSLAVTGGETQYF. The rearrangement joins TRBV5-1 to TRBJ2-5; D perhaps matches TRBD1 (6 bases). The CDR3 has 15 residues. CDR1 is SGHRS and CDR2 is YFSETQ in the germline V gene. V gave up 0 bases and J gave up 5 bases, with 14 bases separating them.

V usage is TRBV24-1 and J usage is TRBJ2-3; D is possibly TRBD2 (5 bases). This CDR3 region has 14 residues. V was pared by 3 bases and J by 6 bases, with 12 bases between. Germline CDR1 and CDR2: KGHDR and SFDVKD. CDR3 amino acids: CATSDPRSGDTQYF. CDR3 DNA: TGTGCCACCAGTGATCCGCGGTCGGGGGATACGCAGTATTTT.

This clonotype has only a few counts. V usage is TRBV7-9 and J usage is TRBJ2-7; tentative D call: TRBD1 (6 bases). Germline-derived CDR1 and CDR2 are SEHNR and FQNEAQ (reference sequence). This CDR3 comprises 14 residues. V was cut by 5 bases and J by 3 bases, with 14 bases left in between. The CDR3 DNA reads TGTGCCAGCAGCCCCGGGACACCCTACTACGAGCAGTACTTC. Residues: CASSPGTPYYEQYF. Full variable domain (missing parts from reference TRBV7-9 and TRBJ2-7): DTGVSQNPRHKITKRGQNVTFRCDPISEHNRLYWYRQTLGQGPEFLTYFQNEAQLEKSRLLSDRFSAERPKGSFSTLEIQRTEQGDSAMYLCASSPGTPYYEQYFGPGTRLTVT.

This clonotype was detected a few times. The chain employs TRBV5-1 and TRBJ2-1; D possibly corresponds to TRBD2 (6 bases). From germline, CDR1 is SGHRS and CDR2 YFSETQ. The CDR3 has 16 amino acids. Trimming took off 1 base at V and 8 bases at J, with 19 bases between the two ends. The CDR3 DNA reads as TGCGCCAGCAGCTTGAACAGTCCTAGCGACGGATATGAGCAGTTCTTC. It translates to CASSLNSPSDGYEQFF.